This T cell receptor beta chain was retrieved from a study of tumor and adjacent non-tumor tissue in lung cancer. RNA was extracted from bulk tissue without any cell sorting. Newly diagnosed lung cancer patients had thoracic surgery in China, August–late 2014, without prior chemotherapy. Germline assignment: CDR1 SGHNT and CDR2 YYREEE (reference sequence). The CDR3 covers 16 residues. Worth noting for this clonotype: No antigen is known for it. One junction end disagrees with the germline gene, perhaps due to a read error.

The library came from three nested PCR rounds adapted from ARM-PCR protocols. Using its own MiXCR run on the multiplex PCR reads, TCRdb lists one record per CDR3 protein. The sample consists of around 200,000 distinct CDR3 sequences, less than 80% of them appearing once. Whole-study findings and limits: Shorter survival was associated with higher TCR diversity in tumors.

The receptor comes from a man between 60 and 70 years old with non-small cell lung cancer. The sample consisted of lung tumor tissue. J is TRBJ2-1 and V is TRBV5-4; TRBD2 might be the D (5 bases). The DNA of the CDR3 is TGCGCCAGCACTCCCCGGCGGAGGAGCTCCTACCATGAGCAGTTCTTC. This sequence encodes CASTPRRRSSYHEQFF.